The 31 T cell receptor beta chains reported below all come from one sample, sequenced in a study of prognosis after radiotherapy for stage I lung cancer. Amplification of the TCR beta CDR3 (from genomic DNA) was done by two-round multiplex PCR. During first-round PCR, primers specific to each TRBV and TRBJ gene were used. TCRdb processed the multiplex PCR reads anew with MiXCR; each CDR3 protein has one entry. Of some 23,000 distinct CDR3 sequences listed, approximately 39% were seen once; the top ten hold about 22%. Material: PBMCs, obtained before or after stereotactic body radiation therapy (not recorded which). These receptors were obtained from a donor over 45 with non-small cell lung cancer.

J is TRBJ1-2 and V is TRBV6-1, with a tentative D call TRBD1 (6 bases). The CDR3 totals 15 residues. Per germline, CDR1 MNHNS and CDR2 SASEGT. The ends were cut back, 1 base at V and 4 bases at J, with 13 bases in the middle. The CDR3 bases are TGTGCCAGCAGTGAAGACAGGGCCTCTTTCTATGGCTACACCTTC. The encoded protein is CASSEDRASFYGYTF.

This clonotype has a count of ten or more. The chain carries TRBV2 and TRBJ2-6, with D perhaps given as TRBD1 or TRBD2 (5 bases each). CDR3 length: 18 amino acids. Germline loops: CDR1 SNHLY, CDR2 FYNNEI. Trimming cost V 6 bases and J 2 bases, with 20 bases left between them. CDR3 DNA: TGTGCCAGCAGCCACGGGATGAGGGGTTCTGCTGGGGCCAACGTCCTGACTTTC. Protein: CASSHGMRGSAGANVLTF.

This clonotype has a count of ten or more. The chain uses TRBV12-3 or TRBV12-4 and TRBJ2-3, with 10 bases identical to TRBD2. This CDR3 comprises 15 residues. J was trimmed by 8 bases and V by 1 base; bases with no gene match: 6. DNA of the CDR3: TGTGCCAGCAGTTTAGGGCTAGCGGGAGCCAGTACGCAGTATTTT. Its translation is CASSLGLAGASTQYF.

About this clonotype: At one end the junction does not follow the germline gene, possibly because of a read error. The CDR3 sequence: CSSSVWVNYEQYF. CDR3 in DNA: TGTTCCAGCAGTGTCTGGGTAAACTACGAGCAGTACTTC. The gene calls are TRBV6-1 and TRBJ2-7; no clear D. Germline assignment: CDR1 MNHNS and CDR2 SASEGT. This CDR3 has 13 amino acids.

This clonotype appeared many times. CDR3 in amino acids: CASGQGTLGNQPQHF. The CDR3 bases are TGTGCCAGCGGACAGGGCACCTTAGGCAATCAGCCCCAGCATTTT. V gene TRBV27 combines with J gene TRBJ1-5; the match to TRBD1 covers 8 bases. From germline, CDR1 is MNHEY and CDR2 SMNVEV (reference sequence). With V trimmed by 8 bases and J by 2 bases, 8 bases remained unmatched. The CDR3 runs to 15 residues.

The chain joins TRBV19 to TRBJ1-1; a possible D gene is TRBD1 (5 bases). Germline loops: CDR1 LNHDA, CDR2 SQIVND (reference sequence). With 3 bases removed from V and 4 bases from J, the gap between germline ends came to 12 bases. CDR3 length equals 14 residues. CDR3 protein: CASSIFRASTEAFF. CDR3 coding DNA: TGTGCCAGTAGTATCTTCAGGGCTAGCACTGAAGCTTTCTTT.

As concerns this clonotype: A far larger clone is a single base away, which makes a read error likely. The chain is built from TRBV6-6 and TRBJ2-1; weak D call: TRBD2 (7 bases). CDR1 and CDR2 from the germline V gene are MNHNY and SVGAGI (reference sequence). This CDR3 contains 15 residues. Trimming left V 1 base short and J 5 bases short, with 12 bases between. The DNA for the CDR3 is TGTGCCAGCAGTTACTGGGGGGGCCTAAACAATGAGCAGTTCTTC. Translation gives CASSYWGGLNNEQFF.

About this clonotype itself: With a far larger clone one base away, a read error is the likely cause. The rearrangement links TRBV5-1 to TRBJ2-7; D might be TRBD1 (6 bases). The CDR3 has 15 residues. CDR1 is SGHRS and CDR2 is YFSETQ in the germline V gene. CDR3 sequence (DNA): TGTGCCAGCAGCTGGACCGGGACATACACCTACGAGCAGTACTTC. The encoded protein is CASSWTGTYTYEQYF.

Notes on this clonotype: Given a far larger clone just one base away, this is likely a sequencing read error. The rearrangement links TRBV6-2 or TRBV6-3 to TRBJ1-2; D gene unclear. The CDR3 consists of 11 residues. The V gene lost 9 bases and the J gene lost 4 bases, with 9 bases spanning the gap. Germline assignment: CDR1 MNHEY and CDR2 SVGEGT. The CDR3 DNA sequence: TGTGCCAGGCTCCAAGTCTATGGCTACACCTTC. It codes for CARLQVYGYTF.

This clonotype was seen ten or more times. The rearrangement links TRBV14 to TRBJ2-2; TRBD1 matches 9 bases. V gave up 4 bases and J gave up 3 bases; unmatched junction bases: 6. The CDR3 consists of 16 residues. The germline CDR1 and CDR2 sequences are SGHDN and FVKESK. CDR3: CASSLTGGAYTGELFF. DNA for the CDR3: TGTGCCAGCAGCCTTACAGGGGGCGCTTACACCGGGGAGCTGTTTTTT.

The V and J genes are TRBV6-2 or TRBV6-3 and TRBJ2-5; TRBD1 might be the D (5 bases). CDR3 length equals 13 residues. V lost 2 bases to trimming and J lost 5 bases, with 9 bases between them. Per germline, CDR1 MNHEY and CDR2 SVGEGT. This CDR3 reads CASSYPGQETQYF. Here the CDR3 DNA reads TGTGCCAGCAGTTACCCAGGGCAGGAGACCCAGTACTTC.

The chain links TRBV5-1 to TRBJ2-7; D not resolved. The CDR3 runs 12 residues. CDR1 and CDR2 from the germline V gene are SGHRS and YFSETQ. Trimming removed 2 bases from V and 7 bases from J, with 10 bases in between. CDR3 protein: CASSFGYWEQYF. In DNA form, the CDR3 reads TGCGCCAGCAGCTTTGGGTATTGGGAGCAGTACTTC.

This clonotype is termed medium-sized (0.01 to 0.1%). The J gene is TRBJ2-1, the V gene TRBV11-3; D remains unclear. Trimming took 1 base from V and 7 from J, leaving 14 bases between them. The CDR3 contains 15 residues. The germline gives CDR1 SGHNT, CDR2 YENEEA. The CDR3 here is CASSLAAWGGNEQFF. The CDR3, as DNA: TGTGCCAGCAGCTTAGCCGCGTGGGGTGGTAATGAGCAGTTCTTC. Combining the CDR3 with reference TRBV11-3 and TRBJ2-1 gives the whole variable domain EAGVVQSPRYKIIEKKQPVAFWCNPISGHNTLYWYLQNLGQGPELLIRYENEEAVDDSQLPKDRFSAERLKGVDSTLKIQPAELGDSAVYLCASSLAAWGGNEQFFGPGTRLTVL.

Ten or more counts support this clonotype. The chain couples TRBV5-1 to TRBJ2-3; 14 bases map to TRBD2. CDR1 and CDR2 (germline): SGHRS, YFSETQ. The CDR3 extends over 16 amino acids. V gave up 4 bases and J gave up 7 bases; unmatched junction bases: 8. This chain's CDR3 is CASSPGLAGVLNTQYF. The CDR3 bases are TGCGCCAGCAGCCCGGGACTAGCGGGAGTGTTAAATACGCAGTATTTT.

This clonotype occurred many times. The chain combines TRBV2 with TRBJ2-7, with D perhaps assigned TRBD1 or TRBD2 (5 bases each). The length of the CDR3 is 14 residues. The V gene's germline CDR1 is SNHLY and CDR2 FYNNEI. V shed 4 bases and J shed 2 bases, with 12 bases lying between them. CDR3 nucleotide sequence: TGTGCCAGCAGTGCGTCGCAGGGACCCTACGAGCAGTACTTC. It codes for CASSASQGPYEQYF.

This clonotype was counted at least ten times. The chain recombines TRBV20-1 with TRBJ2-5; D is ambiguous. Trimming removed 0 bases at V and 2 bases at J, with 13 bases between. From germline, CDR1 is DFQATT and CDR2 SNEGSKA (reference sequence). The CDR3 sequence is 15 residues long. The CDR3 spells CSARDNSNLQETQYF. The CDR3 DNA sequence: TGCAGTGCTAGAGATAACAGCAACTTACAAGAGACCCAGTACTTC.

This clonotype rates as medium-sized. The rearrangement links TRBV6-1 to TRBJ1-2, with a tentative D call TRBD1 (6 bases). Germline assignment: CDR1 MNHNS and CDR2 SASEGT. V was trimmed by 6 bases and J by 0 bases, leaving 14 bases between them. This CDR3 comprises 15 residues. CDR3 loop: CASSLQGETNYGYTF. CDR3 nucleotide sequence: TGTGCCAGCAGCCTACAGGGAGAAACTAACTATGGCTACACCTTC.

Of note for this clonotype: This could be a read error, since a much larger clone is one nucleotide away. V usage is TRBV6-1 and J usage is TRBJ2-1; TRBD2 aligns across 9 bases. The V gene's germline CDR1 is MNHNS and CDR2 SASEGT. The length of the CDR3 is 11 residues. CDR3 bases: TGTGCCGGCAGCAGCGGGAGGTGTGGGTTCTTC. Translated: CAGSSGRCGFF.

The V gene is TRBV9, the J gene TRBJ2-6; no clear D. The V gene lost 0 bases and the J gene lost 8 bases, with 9 bases spanning the gap. The CDR3 contains 14 residues. Germline values: CDR1 SGDLS, CDR2 YYNGEE. As DNA, the CDR3 is TGTGCCAGCAGCGTAGATGGTTGGTCCAACGTCCTGACTTTC. Translated: CASSVDGWSNVLTF. The full variable domain, in which reference TRBV9 and TRBJ2-6 provide the parts outside the CDR3, is DSGVTQTPKHLITATGQRVTLRCSPRSGDLSVYWYQQSLDQGLQFLIQYYNGEERAKGNILERFSAQQFPDLHSELNLSSLELGDSALYFCASSVDGWSNVLTFGAGSRLTVL.

At least ten counts were recorded for this clonotype. This chain connects TRBV29-1 to TRBJ2-7, with 11 bases identical to TRBD2. The V gene end was trimmed by 6 bases and the J gene end by 3 bases; junction bases not matched to a gene: 1. The length of the CDR3 is 12 residues. Looked up from germline, CDR1 is SQVTM and CDR2 is ANQGSEA. The CDR3 DNA follows: TGCAGCGTGCTAGCGGGAGGCTACGAGCAGTACTTC. This translates into CSVLAGGYEQYF.

This clonotype was observed many times. V usage is TRBV6-5 and J usage is TRBJ2-3; either TRBD1 or TRBD2 may supply D (6 bases each). The germline V and J ends were trimmed by 2 bases and 1 base, with 13 bases remaining between them. The CDR3 has 16 residues. Germline assignment: CDR1 MNHEY and CDR2 SVGAGI. CDR3 amino acids: CASSYRGNRGTDTQYF. CDR3 DNA sequence: TGTGCCAGCAGTTACCGGGGGAACAGGGGCACAGATACGCAGTATTTT.

This clonotype was detected a few times. V usage is TRBV10-1 and J usage is TRBJ2-3; 9 nucleotides line up with TRBD1. The CDR3 spans 16 residues. V lost 2 bases, J lost 6 bases, and 9 bases stayed unmatched. The germline V gene encodes CDR1 WNHNN and CDR2 SYGVQD (reference sequence). This CDR3 is CASSEVAGTGPDTQYF. The CDR3 nucleotides are TGCGCCAGCAGTGAGGTTGCCGGGACAGGGCCGGATACGCAGTATTTT.

This clonotype was seen ten or more times. The chain combines TRBV27 with TRBJ2-5; 13 bases line up with TRBD2. Germline V gives CDR1 MNHEY, CDR2 SMNVEV (reference sequence). The CDR3 has 15 residues. V was pared by 2 bases and J by 4 bases, with 1 base of the junction left unmatched. CDR3 in DNA: TGTGCCAGCAGTTTAACTAGCGGGAGGGGAGAGACCCAGTACTTC. This translates into CASSLTSGRGETQYF.

In its sample, this clonotype was seen many times. The V gene is TRBV2, the J gene TRBJ1-2, with a possible D match to TRBD1 (5 bases). CDR3 length: 13 residues. With 11 bases removed from V and 2 bases from J, the gap between germline ends came to 15 bases. Per germline, CDR1 SNHLY and CDR2 FYNNEI. DNA of the CDR3: TGTGCCGGGGGTTGGGTCCTAAACTATGGCTACACCTTC. Translated, it gives CAGGWVLNYGYTF.

In this sample, this clonotype turned up a few times. Its ends do not fully match the called genes, so a read error is possible. This chain uses TRBV6-5 with TRBJ1-3; D is unclear. Germline CDR1 MNHEY, CDR2 SVGAGI. The CDR3 loop spans 14 amino acids. As DNA, the CDR3 is TGTGCTAGCAGTTCTAATCTCTCTGGAAACACCATATATTTT. It codes for CASSSNLSGNTIYF.

This clonotype was found many times. This chain links TRBV7-9 with TRBJ2-7; possible D gene TRBD2, 5 bases. Germline V gene lookup returns CDR1 SEHNR and CDR2 FQNEAQ (reference sequence). The CDR3 runs to 16 residues. V was clipped by 2 bases and J by 0 bases, with 14 bases between them. DNA for the CDR3: TGTGCCAGCAGCTTATCCGCGACGAGGGTCTCCTACGAGCAGTACTTC. Translated, it gives CASSLSATRVSYEQYF. The variable domain in full, with the rest retrieved from reference TRBV7-9 and TRBJ2-7, is DTGVSQNPRHKITKRGQNVTFRCDPISEHNRLYWYRQTLGQGPEFLTYFQNEAQLEKSRLLSDRFSAERPKGSFSTLEIQRTEQGDSAMYLCASSLSATRVSYEQYFGPGTRLTVT.

There are many counts of this clonotype. V is TRBV28 and J is TRBJ1-1; D possibly corresponds to TRBD1 (6 bases). V was clipped by 10 bases and J by 7 bases, with 13 bases between them. The CDR3 extends over 11 amino acids. Germline-derived CDR1 and CDR2 are MDHEN and SYDVKM. Written as DNA, the CDR3 is TGTGCCACCCGGGAGGGGGGTGAAGCTTTCTTT. Translated: CATREGGEAFF.

The chain joins TRBV20-1 to TRBJ2-2, with D possibly being TRBD2 (5 bases). This CDR3 comprises 12 residues. CDR1 and CDR2 (germline): DFQATT, SNEGSKA (reference sequence). Trimming stripped 1 base from V and 7 bases from J, with 7 bases between. As DNA, the CDR3 is TGCAGTGCTAGAGGCACTAGCGGGGAGCTGTTTTTT. It encodes CSARGTSGELFF.

In this sample, this clonotype turned up many times. This chain connects TRBV12-3 or TRBV12-4 to TRBJ2-2, with a tentative D call TRBD2 (5 bases). The V end lost 3 bases, the J end lost 1 base, and 6 bases lay between the germline ends. The CDR3 is 14 residues long. Here the CDR3 DNA reads TGTGCCAGCAGTTTTAGCGAGAACACCGGGGAGCTGTTTTTT. Residues: CASSFSENTGELFF.

This clonotype occurred many times. This chain connects TRBV13 to TRBJ1-2, with 7 bases aligning to TRBD1. The germline gives CDR1 PRHDT, CDR2 FYEKMQ (reference sequence). This CDR3 is 14 amino acids long. V gave up 5 bases and J gave up 4 bases; unmatched junction bases: 7. CDR3 residues: CASSASQGLYGYTF. CDR3 nucleotides: TGTGCCAGCAGCGCATCACAGGGGCTCTATGGCTACACCTTC. The variable domain in full, completed from reference TRBV13 and TRBJ1-2, reads AAGVIQSPRHLIKEKRETATLKCYPIPRHDTVYWYQQGPGQDPQFLISFYEKMQSDKGSIPDRFSAQQFSDYHSELNMSSLELGDSALYFCASSASQGLYGYTFGSGTRLTVV.

This clonotype was seen at least ten times. The V call is TRBV20-1, the J call TRBJ1-2; weak D call: TRBD1 (5 bases). The CDR3 length is 12 residues. The V and J ends lost 3 bases and 8 bases respectively, with 13 bases between them. Germline-derived CDR1 and CDR2 are DFQATT and SNEGSKA (reference sequence). This chain's CDR3 is CSARRGLEGYTF. In DNA form, the CDR3 reads TGCAGTGCTAGGAGGGGTCTGGAAGGCTACACCTTC.